The source of this T cell receptor (beta chain) is a study of identifying expanded T cells in peripheral blood. This CDR3 spans 16 amino acids. Germline V gives CDR1 MDHEN, CDR2 SYDVKM. V shed 4 bases and J 3 bases; nucleotides not matched to a gene: 8. Sequencing used immunoSEQ multiplex PCR; TCRdb keeps in-frame clones, though not all of them. The sample lists about 58,000 clones; roughly 87% were seen once. V usage is TRBV28 and J usage is TRBJ2-2; TRBD1 matches at 7 bases. Sequenced input: blood. This clonotype originated in a person aged 18 to 75 in good health. Here the CDR3 DNA reads TGTGCCAGCAGTTCACGGACAGGAGGCGACACCGGGGAGCTGTTTTTT. Translated, it gives CASSSRTGGDTGELFF.